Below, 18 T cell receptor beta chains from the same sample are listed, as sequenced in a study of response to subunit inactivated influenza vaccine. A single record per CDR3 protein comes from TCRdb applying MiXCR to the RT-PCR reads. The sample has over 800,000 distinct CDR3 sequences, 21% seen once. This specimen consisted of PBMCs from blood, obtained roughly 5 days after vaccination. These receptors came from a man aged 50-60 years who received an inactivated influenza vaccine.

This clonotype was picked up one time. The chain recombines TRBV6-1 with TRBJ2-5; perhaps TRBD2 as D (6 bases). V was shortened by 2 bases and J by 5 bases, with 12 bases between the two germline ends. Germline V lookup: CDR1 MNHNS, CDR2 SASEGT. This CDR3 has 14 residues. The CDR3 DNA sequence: TGTGCCAGCAGTGAAAGGGTAGGAGGGGAGACCCAGTACTTC. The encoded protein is CASSERVGGETQYF.

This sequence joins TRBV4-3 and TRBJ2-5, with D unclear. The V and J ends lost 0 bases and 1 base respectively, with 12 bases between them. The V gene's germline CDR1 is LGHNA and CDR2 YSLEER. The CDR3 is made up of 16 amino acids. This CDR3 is CASSQEGGRIQETQYF. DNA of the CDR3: TGCGCCAGCAGCCAAGAGGGTGGGCGCATCCAAGAGACCCAGTACTTC.

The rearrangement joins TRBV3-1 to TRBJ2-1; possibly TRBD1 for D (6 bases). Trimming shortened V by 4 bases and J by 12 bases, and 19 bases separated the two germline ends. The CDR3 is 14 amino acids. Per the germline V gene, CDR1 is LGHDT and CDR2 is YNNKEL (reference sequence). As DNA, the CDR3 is TGTGCCAGCAGCCTCATATTCAGGGGTTTGGGGCAGTTCTTC. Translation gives CASSLIFRGLGQFF.

The CDR3: CSARVGRSPLHF. The DNA for the CDR3 is TGCAGTGCTAGAGTGGGACGTTCACCCCTCCACTTT. V is TRBV20-1 and J is TRBJ1-6, with a weak D call TRBD1 (5 bases). Germline-derived CDR1 and CDR2 are DFQATT and SNEGSKA (reference sequence). V lost 1 base to trimming and J lost 9 bases, with 7 bases between them. CDR3 length: 12 amino acids.

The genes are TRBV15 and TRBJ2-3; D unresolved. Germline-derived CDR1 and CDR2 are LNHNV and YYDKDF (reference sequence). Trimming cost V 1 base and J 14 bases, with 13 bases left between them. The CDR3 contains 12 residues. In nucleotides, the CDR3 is TGTGCCACCAGCAGAGGCCCTACAGAGCGGTATTTT. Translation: CATSRGPTERYF.

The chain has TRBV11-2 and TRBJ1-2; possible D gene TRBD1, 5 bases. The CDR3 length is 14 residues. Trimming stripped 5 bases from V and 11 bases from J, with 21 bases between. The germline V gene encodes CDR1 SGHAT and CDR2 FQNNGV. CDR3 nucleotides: TGTGCCAGCAGCCAGGGACGGTTCTATTTGGAGTACACCTTC. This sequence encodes CASSQGRFYLEYTF. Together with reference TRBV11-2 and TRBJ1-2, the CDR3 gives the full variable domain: EAGVAQSPRYKIIEKRQSVAFWCNPISGHATLYWYQQILGQGPKLLIQFQNNGVVDDSQLPKDRFSAERLKGVDSTLKIQPAKLEDSAVYLCASSQGRFYLEYTFGSGTRLTVV.

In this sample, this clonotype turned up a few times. The CDR3 sequence: CSAREPFQGEREQYF. The CDR3 DNA is TGCAGTGCTAGAGAGCCCTTCCAGGGAGAACGCGAGCAGTACTTC. The chain couples TRBV20-1 to TRBJ2-7; either TRBD1 or TRBD2 may fit D (5 bases each). The V end was cut by 0 bases, the J end by 6 bases, with 18 bases between. This CDR3 is built from 15 residues. Germline-derived CDR1 and CDR2 are DFQATT and SNEGSKA (reference sequence).

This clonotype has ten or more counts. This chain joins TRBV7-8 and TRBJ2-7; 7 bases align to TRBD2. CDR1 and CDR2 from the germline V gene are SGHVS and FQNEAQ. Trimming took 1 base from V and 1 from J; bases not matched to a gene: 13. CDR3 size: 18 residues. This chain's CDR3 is CASSLEERGPRRSYEQYF. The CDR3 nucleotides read TGTGCCAGCAGCTTAGAGGAGCGGGGACCTAGGAGGTCCTACGAGCAGTACTTC.

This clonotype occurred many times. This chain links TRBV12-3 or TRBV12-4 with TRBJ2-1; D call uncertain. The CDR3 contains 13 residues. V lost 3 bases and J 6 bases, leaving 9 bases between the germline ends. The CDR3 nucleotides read TGTGCCAGCAGTTTCCTAAATTCCAATGAGCAGTTCTTC. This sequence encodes CASSFLNSNEQFF.

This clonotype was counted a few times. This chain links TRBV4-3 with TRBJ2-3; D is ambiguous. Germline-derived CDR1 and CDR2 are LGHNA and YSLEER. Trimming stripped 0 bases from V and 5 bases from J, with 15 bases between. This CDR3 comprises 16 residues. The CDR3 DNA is TGCGCCAGCAGCCAAGATCGAGCTCTCTTACTAGATACGCAGTATTTT. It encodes CASSQDRALLLDTQYF.

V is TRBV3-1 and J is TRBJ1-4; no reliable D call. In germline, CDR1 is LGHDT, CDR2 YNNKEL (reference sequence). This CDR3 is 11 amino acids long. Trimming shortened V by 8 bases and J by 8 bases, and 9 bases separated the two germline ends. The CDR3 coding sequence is TGTGCCAGCGGATACGGGGAAAAACTGTTTTTT. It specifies CASGYGEKLFF.

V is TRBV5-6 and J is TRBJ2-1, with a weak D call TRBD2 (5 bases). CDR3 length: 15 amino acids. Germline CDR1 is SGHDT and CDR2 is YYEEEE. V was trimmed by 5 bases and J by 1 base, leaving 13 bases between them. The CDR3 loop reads CASRRKSGSYNEQFF. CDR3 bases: TGTGCCAGCAGAAGGAAGAGCGGTTCCTACAATGAGCAGTTCTTC. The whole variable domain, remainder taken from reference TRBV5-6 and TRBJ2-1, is DAGVTQSPTHLIKTRGQQVTLRCSPKSGHDTVSWYQQALGQGPQFIFQYYEEEERQRGNFPDRFSGHQFPNYSSELNVNALLLGDSALYLCASRRKSGSYNEQFFGPGTRLTVL.

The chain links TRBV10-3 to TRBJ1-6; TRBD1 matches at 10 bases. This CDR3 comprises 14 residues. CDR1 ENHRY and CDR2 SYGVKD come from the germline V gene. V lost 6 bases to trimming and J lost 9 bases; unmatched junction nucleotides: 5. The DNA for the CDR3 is TGTGCCATCAGGGGGGACAGGGGTAGTTCACCCCTCCACTTT. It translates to CAIRGDRGSSPLHF.

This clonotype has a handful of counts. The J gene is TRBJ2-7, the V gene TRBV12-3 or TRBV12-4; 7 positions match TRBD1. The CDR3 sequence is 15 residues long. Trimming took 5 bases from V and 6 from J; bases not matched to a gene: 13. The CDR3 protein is CASSPPGQMRGEQYF. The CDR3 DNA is TGTGCCAGCAGTCCCCCGGGACAGATGCGAGGCGAGCAGTACTTC.

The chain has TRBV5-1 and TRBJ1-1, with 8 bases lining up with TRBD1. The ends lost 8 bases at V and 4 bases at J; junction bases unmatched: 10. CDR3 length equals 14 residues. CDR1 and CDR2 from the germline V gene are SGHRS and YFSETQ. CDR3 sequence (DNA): TGCGCCAGTACAACATTAACAGGGGGCACTGAAGCTTTCTTT. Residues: CASTTLTGGTEAFF.

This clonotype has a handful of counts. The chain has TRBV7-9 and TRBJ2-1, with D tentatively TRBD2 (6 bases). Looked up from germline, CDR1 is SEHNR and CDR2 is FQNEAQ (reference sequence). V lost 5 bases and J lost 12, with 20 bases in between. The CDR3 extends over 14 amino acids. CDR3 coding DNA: TGTGCCAGCAGCCTTATCTCCCTCGGGGGATGGCAGTTCTTC. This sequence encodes CASSLISLGGWQFF.

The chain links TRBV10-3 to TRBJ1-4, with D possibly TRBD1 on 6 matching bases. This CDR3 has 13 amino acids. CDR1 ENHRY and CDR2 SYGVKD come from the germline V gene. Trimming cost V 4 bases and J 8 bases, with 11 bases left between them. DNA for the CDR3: TGTGCCATCAGTGCCTCGGGGGGCGAAAAACTGTTTTTT. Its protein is CAISASGGEKLFF.

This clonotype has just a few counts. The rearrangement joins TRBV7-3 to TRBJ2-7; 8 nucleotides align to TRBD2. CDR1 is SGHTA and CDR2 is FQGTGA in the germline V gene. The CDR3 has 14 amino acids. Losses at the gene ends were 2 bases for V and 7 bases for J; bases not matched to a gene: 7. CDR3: CASSLVTGGKEQYF. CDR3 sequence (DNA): TGTGCCAGCAGCTTAGTAACGGGAGGGAAAGAGCAGTACTTC.